These 10 T cell receptor beta chains share one sample of origin, sequenced in a study of blood T cell repertoires in COVID-19. Libraries were prepared by immunoSEQ multiplex PCR; TCRdb keeps only in-frame clonotypes and omits some of them. Counted here are around 58,000 clones, roughly nine tenths occurring once; the ten biggest clones make up approximately 6.6%. Sample: peripheral blood. The origin of the receptors is a woman between 55 and 75 years old with active or convalescent COVID-19.

The chain carries TRBV28 and TRBJ1-2; the D gene is possibly TRBD1 (5 bases). CDR3 length: 15 amino acids. V lost 5 bases and J 8 bases, leaving 21 bases between the germline ends. Germline values: CDR1 MDHEN, CDR2 SYDVKM. CDR3 nucleotides: TGTGCCAGCAGTGCTATGGGACTCAATCGCGGGGGCTACACCTTC. Protein sequence: CASSAMGLNRGGYTF.

The V gene is TRBV28, the J gene TRBJ1-2; 10 bases are a match to TRBD1. The CDR3 runs to 14 residues. CDR1 is MDHEN, CDR2 SYDVKM, per germline. Trimming removed 1 base from V and 6 bases from J; junction bases left unmatched: 2. This chain's CDR3 is CASSLSGTGDGYTF. CDR3 DNA sequence: TGTGCCAGCAGTTTATCCGGGACAGGGGATGGCTACACCTTC.

V is TRBV7-3 and J is TRBJ2-5; TRBD2 agrees at 14 bases. The CDR3 totals 17 residues. The ends lost 5 bases at V and 4 bases at J; junction bases unmatched: 9. In germline, CDR1 is SGHTA, CDR2 FQGTGA. CDR3 residues: CASSPGTSGGYRETQYF. The CDR3 coding sequence is TGTGCCAGCAGCCCAGGGACTAGCGGGGGTTATAGAGAGACCCAGTACTTC.

The chain is built from TRBV28 and TRBJ2-2, with 11 bases lining up with TRBD1. The germline CDR1 and CDR2 sequences are MDHEN and SYDVKM. Germline trimming cut 7 bases from V and 8 bases from J; bases unmatched to any gene: 9. The CDR3 has 15 residues. The CDR3 DNA sequence: TGTGCCAGCACATCCCCGGGACAGGGGGTAGGGGAGCTGTTTTTT. It translates to CASTSPGQGVGELFF. Variable domain in full (rest from reference TRBV28 and TRBJ2-2): DVKVTQSSRYLVKRTGEKVFLECVQDMDHENMFWYRQDPGLGLRLIYFSYDVKMKEKGDIPEGYSVSREKKERFSLILESASTNQTSMYLCASTSPGQGVGELFFGEGSRLTVL.

The rearrangement joins TRBV6-5 to TRBJ2-1; 9 bases match TRBD2. With V trimmed by 7 bases and J by 4 bases, 5 bases remained unmatched. The CDR3 is made up of 14 amino acids. From germline, CDR1 is MNHEY and CDR2 SVGAGI. The CDR3 coding sequence is TGTGCCAGCACCTTTAGCGGGGGTTACAATGAGCAGTTCTTC. Protein sequence: CASTFSGGYNEQFF.

This chain connects TRBV19 to TRBJ2-4, with a tentative D call TRBD1 (6 bases). Trimming took off 3 bases at V and 1 base at J, with 10 bases between the two ends. The CDR3 extends over 15 amino acids. Germline CDR1 and CDR2: LNHDA and SQIVND (reference sequence). CDR3 residues: CASSMVQGAKNIQYF. The CDR3 DNA follows: TGTGCCAGTAGTATGGTCCAGGGGGCCAAAAACATTCAGTACTTC.

The gene calls are TRBV4-2 and TRBJ1-1, with D maybe TRBD1 (5 bases). The germline V gene has CDR1 LGHNA and CDR2 YNFKEQ. The CDR3 loop spans 17 amino acids. Trimming left V 4 bases short and J 5 bases short, with 23 bases between. CDR3 nucleotide sequence: TGTGCCAGCAGCCCCTTCACTATGGGCGCCGGGGGGACTGAAGCTTTCTTT. This translates into CASSPFTMGAGGTEAFF.

This clone was recorded a few times. The CDR3 is CASSPWGEGIQPQHF. The CDR3 nucleotides are TGTGCCAGCAGCCCCTGGGGGGAGGGTATTCAGCCCCAGCATTTT. This chain links TRBV19 with TRBJ1-5; the D gene is possibly TRBD1 (5 bases). Trimming took off 9 bases at V and 6 bases at J, with 21 bases between the two ends. In germline, CDR1 is LNHDA, CDR2 SQIVND (reference sequence). CDR3 size: 15 residues.

This clone has just one count. The chain joins TRBV7-2 to TRBJ1-2, with 8 bases lining up with TRBD1. Trimming cost V 5 bases and J 4 bases; bases outside gene matches: 9. Per germline, CDR1 SGHTA and CDR2 FQGNSA. This CDR3 spans 15 amino acids. The chain's CDR3 is CASSTSTGGTYGYTF. The DNA for the CDR3 is TGTGCCAGCAGCACATCCACAGGGGGGACCTATGGCTACACCTTC.

The chain recombines TRBV10-3 with TRBJ1-5; 8 bases map to TRBD1. This CDR3 contains 12 residues. From germline, CDR1 is ENHRY and CDR2 SYGVKD. Germline trimming cut 10 bases from V and 5 bases from J; bases unmatched to any gene: 4. CDR3 DNA sequence: TGTGCCACCGGACAGGGAGATCAGCCCCAGCATTTT. It translates to CATGQGDQPQHF.